This T cell receptor beta chain was profiled in a study of blood T cell repertoires in COVID-19. Study summary: From the United States, Italy and Spain came samples of acute and convalescent COVID-19. T cells, B-cell-depleted T cells, or PBMCs supplied cDNA or gDNA.

Authors' data handling: Reference gene primers were amplified, and this amplification served to estimate nucleated cell counts. Some clones are missing from TCRdb's copy, which holds only in-frame ones; the method was immunoSEQ multiplex PCR. V, J and clone size are those of that table, while D and trimming were read from the DNA. Here the sample spans around 140,000 clones, around 81% being singletons. There are 15 residues in the CDR3. Germline lookup yields CDR1 SGHRS and CDR2 YFSETQ. V lost 3 bases, J lost 5 bases, and 15 bases lay in between. The source of this sequence is an older woman with active or convalescent COVID-19. The chain employs TRBV5-1 and TRBJ1-3; D is perhaps TRBD1 (6 bases). Sequenced input: peripheral blood. CDR3: CASSWDSDSRNTIYF. DNA for the CDR3: TGCGCCAGCAGCTGGGATTCGGACAGCAGAAACACCATATATTTT. Looking up the rest from reference TRBV5-1 and TRBJ1-3 gives the full variable domain: KAGVTQTPRYLIKTRGQQVTLSCSPISGHRSVSWYQQTPGQGLQFLFEYFSETQRNKGNFPGRFSGRQFSNSRSEMNVSTLELGDSALYLCASSWDSDSRNTIYFGEGSWLTVV.